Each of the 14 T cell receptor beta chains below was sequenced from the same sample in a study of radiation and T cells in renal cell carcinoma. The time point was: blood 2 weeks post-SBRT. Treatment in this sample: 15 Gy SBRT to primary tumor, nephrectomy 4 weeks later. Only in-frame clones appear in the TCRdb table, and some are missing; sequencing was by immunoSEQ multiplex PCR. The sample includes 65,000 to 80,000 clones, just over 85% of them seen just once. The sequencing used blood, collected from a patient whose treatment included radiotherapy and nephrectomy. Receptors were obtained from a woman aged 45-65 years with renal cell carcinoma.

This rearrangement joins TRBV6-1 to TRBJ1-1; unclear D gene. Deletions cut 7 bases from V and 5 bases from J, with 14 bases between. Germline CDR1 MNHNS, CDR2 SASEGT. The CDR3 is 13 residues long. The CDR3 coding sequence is TGTGCCAGCACGACCGGGCCCCAGACTGAAGCTTTCTTT. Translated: CASTTGPQTEAFF.

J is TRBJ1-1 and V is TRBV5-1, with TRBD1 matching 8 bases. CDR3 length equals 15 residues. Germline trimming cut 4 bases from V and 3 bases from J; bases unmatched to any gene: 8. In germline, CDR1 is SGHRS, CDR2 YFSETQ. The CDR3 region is CASSPGQGWDTEAFF. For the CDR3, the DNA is TGCGCCAGCAGCCCCGGACAGGGATGGGACACTGAAGCTTTCTTT. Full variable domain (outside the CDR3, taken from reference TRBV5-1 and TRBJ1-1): KAGVTQTPRYLIKTRGQQVTLSCSPISGHRSVSWYQQTPGQGLQFLFEYFSETQRNKGNFPGRFSGRQFSNSRSEMNVSTLELGDSALYLCASSPGQGWDTEAFFGQGTRLTVV.

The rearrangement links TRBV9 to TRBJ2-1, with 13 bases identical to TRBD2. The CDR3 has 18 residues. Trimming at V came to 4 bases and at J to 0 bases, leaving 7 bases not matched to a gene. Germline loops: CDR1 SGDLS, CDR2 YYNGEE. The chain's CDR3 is CASSRTSGRDPSYNEQFF. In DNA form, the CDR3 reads TGTGCCAGCAGCCGTACTAGCGGGAGGGACCCCTCCTACAATGAGCAGTTCTTC.

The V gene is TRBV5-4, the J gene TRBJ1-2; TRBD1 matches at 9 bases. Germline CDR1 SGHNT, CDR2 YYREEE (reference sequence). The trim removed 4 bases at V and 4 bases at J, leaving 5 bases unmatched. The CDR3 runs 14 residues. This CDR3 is CASSPTQGAYGYTF. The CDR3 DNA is TGTGCCAGCAGCCCAACACAGGGGGCCTATGGCTACACCTTC.

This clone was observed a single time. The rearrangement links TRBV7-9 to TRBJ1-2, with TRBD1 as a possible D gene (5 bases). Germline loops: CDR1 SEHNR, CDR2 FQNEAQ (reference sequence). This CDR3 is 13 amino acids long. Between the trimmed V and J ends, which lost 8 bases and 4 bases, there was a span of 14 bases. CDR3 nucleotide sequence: TGTGCCAGCGTCACGGACATCCCCTATGGCTACACCTTC. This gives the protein CASVTDIPYGYTF.

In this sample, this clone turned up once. CDR3 loop: CASTYRVSSYNSPLHF. The CDR3 nucleotides are TGTGCCAGCACGTACAGGGTGAGCTCCTATAATTCACCCCTCCACTTT. This chain connects TRBV28 to TRBJ1-6, with D possibly matching TRBD1 (6 bases). The CDR3 contains 16 residues. In germline, CDR1 is MDHEN, CDR2 SYDVKM. Trimming took 7 bases from V and 0 from J, leaving 13 bases between them.

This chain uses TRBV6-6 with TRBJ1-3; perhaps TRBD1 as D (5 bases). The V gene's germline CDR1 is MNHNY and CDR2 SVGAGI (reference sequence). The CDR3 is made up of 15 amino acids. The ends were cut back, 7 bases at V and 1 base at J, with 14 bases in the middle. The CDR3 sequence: CASNPGVGSGNTIYF. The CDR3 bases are TGTGCCAGCAACCCGGGGGTAGGGTCTGGAAACACCATATATTTT.

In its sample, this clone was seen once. For the CDR3, the DNA is TGTGCCAGCAGAAGGACAGGGACGAACACCGGGGAGCTGTTTTTT. It codes for CASRRTGTNTGELFF. This chain uses TRBV5-5 with TRBJ2-2, with 8 bases that match TRBD1. V was pared by 5 bases and J by 0 bases, with 3 bases of the junction left unmatched. The CDR3 is 15 amino acids. CDR1 and CDR2 from the germline V gene are SGHKS and YYEKEE (reference sequence).

The CDR3 reads CASSYTRQGGEQYF. The CDR3 DNA reads TGTGCCAGCAGTTACACAAGGCAGGGGGGGGAGCAGTACTTC. The gene calls are TRBV6-5 and TRBJ2-7; the D call may be TRBD1 or TRBD2 (7 bases each). Germline lookup yields CDR1 MNHEY and CDR2 SVGAGI. The CDR3 is 14 residues long. V gave up 2 bases and J gave up 7 bases, with 15 bases separating them.

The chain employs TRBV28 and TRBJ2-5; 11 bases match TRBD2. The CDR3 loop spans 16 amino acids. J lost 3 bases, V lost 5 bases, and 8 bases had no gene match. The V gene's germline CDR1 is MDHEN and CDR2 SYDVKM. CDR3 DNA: TGTGCCAGCAGTCCCACTAGCGGGAGTGGAGAAGAGACCCAGTACTTC. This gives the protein CASSPTSGSGEETQYF.

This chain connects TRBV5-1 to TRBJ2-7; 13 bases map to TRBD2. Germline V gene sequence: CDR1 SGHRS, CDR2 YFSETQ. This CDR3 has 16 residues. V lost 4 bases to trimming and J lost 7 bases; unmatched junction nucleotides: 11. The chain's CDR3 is CASSMGLAGNYEEQYF. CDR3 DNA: TGCGCCAGCAGCATGGGACTAGCGGGGAACTACGAGGAGCAGTACTTC.

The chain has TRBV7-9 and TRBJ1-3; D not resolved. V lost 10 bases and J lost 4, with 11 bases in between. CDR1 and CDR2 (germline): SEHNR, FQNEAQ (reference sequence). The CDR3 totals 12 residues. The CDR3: CATGSMGNTIYF. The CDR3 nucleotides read TGTGCCACAGGCAGTATGGGAAACACCATATATTTT.

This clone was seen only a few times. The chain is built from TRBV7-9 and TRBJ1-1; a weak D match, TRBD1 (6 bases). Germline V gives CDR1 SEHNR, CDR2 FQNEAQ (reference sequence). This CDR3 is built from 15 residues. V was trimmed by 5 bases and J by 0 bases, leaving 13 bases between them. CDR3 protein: CASSLRTALNTEAFF. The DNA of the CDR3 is TGTGCCAGCAGCCTAAGGACAGCCTTGAACACTGAAGCTTTCTTT. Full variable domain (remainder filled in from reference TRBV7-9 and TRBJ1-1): DTGVSQNPRHKITKRGQNVTFRCDPISEHNRLYWYRQTLGQGPEFLTYFQNEAQLEKSRLLSDRFSAERPKGSFSTLEIQRTEQGDSAMYLCASSLRTALNTEAFFGQGTRLTVV.

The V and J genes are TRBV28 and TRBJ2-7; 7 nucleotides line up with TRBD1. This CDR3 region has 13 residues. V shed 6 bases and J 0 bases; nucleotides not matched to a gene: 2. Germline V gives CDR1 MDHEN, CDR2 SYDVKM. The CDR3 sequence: CASSPGGSYEQYF. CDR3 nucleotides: TGTGCCAGCAGCCCAGGGGGCTCCTACGAGCAGTACTTC.